The 22 T cell receptor beta chains in this list originate from one sample, sequenced in a study of T-cell memory formation after mild COVID-19. TCRdb analysed the 5' RACE reads with MiXCR anew, one entry per CDR3 protein. The sample has roughly 130,000 distinct CDR3 sequences; over 15% are singletons. The specimen was PBMCs or a T cell subset sorted from them (not recorded which). The receptors derive from a man between 18 and 29 years old who had mild COVID-19 (a few samples of this study predate the infection). Cell type and time point are not known.

This chain uses TRBV28 with TRBJ2-5; TRBD2 matches 11 bases. V dropped 2 bases and J dropped 4; count of bases not matched to a gene: 3. Looked up from germline, CDR1 is MDHEN and CDR2 is SYDVKM. CDR3 length equals 15 residues. The CDR3 nucleotides are TGTGCCAGCAGTTTACTAGCGGGGGGCCTAGAGACCCAGTACTTC. Its translation is CASSLLAGGLETQYF.

This chain connects TRBV4-3 to TRBJ2-2; TRBD2 matches at 12 bases. CDR1 and CDR2 from the germline V gene are LGHNA and YSLEER. There are 16 residues in the CDR3. Germline trimming cut 4 bases from V and 7 bases from J; bases unmatched to any gene: 7. For the CDR3, the DNA is TGCGCCAGCAGCCTACTAGCGGGGGGTAGCAGCGGGGAGCTGTTTTTT. This gives the protein CASSLLAGGSSGELFF.

This clonotype has only a few counts. The V call is TRBV24-1, the J call TRBJ1-2; no definite D call. Germline V gene data show CDR1 as KGHDR and CDR2 as SFDVKD. Trimming left V 6 bases short and J 8 bases short, with 21 bases between. The CDR3 sequence is 15 residues long. The CDR3 nucleotides read TGTGCCACCAGTCTGAACGGCGGAGATCTGAGGGGCTACACCTTC. Residues: CATSLNGGDLRGYTF.

This clonotype turned up a few times. The chain is built from TRBV3-1 and TRBJ2-3, with 7 bases identical to TRBD1. The CDR3 runs to 13 residues. Germline CDR1 LGHDT, CDR2 YNNKEL (reference sequence). Trimming removed 0 bases from V and 13 bases from J; junction bases left unmatched: 7. The CDR3 spells CASSQEGGRTKYF. For the CDR3, the DNA is TGTGCCAGCAGCCAAGAAGGGGGCAGGACAAAGTATTTT.

This clonotype was detected a few times. J is TRBJ2-7 and V is TRBV28, with 7 bases lining up with TRBD2. With 7 bases clipped from V and 0 bases from J, the junction kept 15 bases outside the gene matches. CDR3 length equals 17 residues. Germline V gene sequence: CDR1 MDHEN, CDR2 SYDVKM. The CDR3 DNA reads as TGTGCCAGCACCGACGGACCGGGAGGTAGGGTCTCCTACGAGCAGTACGTC. Translated: CASTDGPGGRVSYEQYV.

The chain is built from TRBV28 and TRBJ2-5, with 7 positions matching TRBD1. V shed 5 bases, J shed 14 bases, and the junction held 11 bases outside the gene matches. Germline V CDR1 and CDR2: MDHEN, SYDVKM. CDR3 length equals 12 residues. CDR3 DNA sequence: TGTGCCAGCAGTGTCTCTGGACAGGTCATTTACTTC. The encoded protein is CASSVSGQVIYF. Variable domain in full (rest from reference TRBV28 and TRBJ2-5): DVKVTQSSRYLVKRTGEKVFLECVQDMDHENMFWYRQDPGLGLRLIYFSYDVKMKEKGDIPEGYSVSREKKERFSLILESASTNQTSMYLCASSVSGQVIYFGPGTRLLVL.

The V and J genes are TRBV5-1 and TRBJ2-5, with TRBD1 as a possible D gene (5 bases). V was shortened by 2 bases and J by 5 bases, with 16 bases between the two germline ends. The CDR3 length is 15 residues. CDR1 is SGHRS, CDR2 YFSETQ, per germline. This chain's CDR3 is CASSFRQGLRETQYF. The CDR3 nucleotides read TGCGCCAGCAGCTTCCGGCAGGGATTGAGGGAGACCCAGTACTTC. Variable domain in full (rest from reference TRBV5-1 and TRBJ2-5): KAGVTQTPRYLIKTRGQQVTLSCSPISGHRSVSWYQQTPGQGLQFLFEYFSETQRNKGNFPGRFSGRQFSNSRSEMNVSTLELGDSALYLCASSFRQGLRETQYFGPGTRLLVL.

V and J are TRBV11-1 and TRBJ2-2; the D gene is possibly TRBD1 (6 bases). The germline V gene has CDR1 SGHAT and CDR2 FQDESV (reference sequence). V was trimmed by 5 bases and J by 3 bases, leaving 13 bases between them. The CDR3 spans 15 residues. CDR3: CASSRITGHTGELFF. In DNA, the CDR3 is TGTGCCAGCAGCCGTATTACAGGGCACACCGGGGAGCTGTTTTTT.

This clonotype was counted a few times. The chain employs TRBV7-8 and TRBJ2-1; 9 nucleotides agree with TRBD2. This CDR3 has 16 residues. The germline CDR1 and CDR2 sequences are SGHVS and FQNEAQ. The junction had 10 bases not matched to a gene; V was cut back by 2 bases and J by 8 bases. This CDR3 reads CASSLILGTSSHEQFF. CDR3 nucleotide sequence: TGTGCCAGCAGCTTAATACTGGGGACTAGCTCTCATGAGCAGTTCTTC.

The V gene is TRBV9, the J gene TRBJ2-3; D is unclear. Looked up from germline, CDR1 is SGDLS and CDR2 is YYNGEE. The CDR3 covers 13 residues. Trimming pared 0 bases from V and 4 bases from J, leaving 6 bases between. The CDR3 sequence is CASSVAVPDTQYF. The CDR3 DNA reads TGTGCCAGCAGCGTAGCTGTCCCAGATACGCAGTATTTT.

This clonotype was counted at least ten times. The genes are TRBV7-2 and TRBJ1-5, with 8 bases identical to TRBD1. The CDR3 runs to 14 residues. The ends lost 3 bases at V and 7 bases at J; junction bases unmatched: 5. CDR1 is SGHTA, CDR2 FQGNSA, per germline. Written as DNA, the CDR3 is TGTGCCAGCAGCTTCGACAGGGGACAACAGCCCCAGCATTTT. It yields the protein CASSFDRGQQPQHF.

The chain employs TRBV11-2 and TRBJ2-2, with 7 nucleotides matching TRBD1. The CDR3 contains 13 residues. Germline V gene data show CDR1 as SGHAT and CDR2 as FQNNGV. V was clipped by 5 bases and J by 8 bases; unmatched bases: 5. CDR3 sequence (DNA): TGTGCCAGCAGCGGCAGGGGGAAGGGGGAGCTGTTTTTT. Amino acid sequence: CASSGRGKGELFF.

The rearrangement joins TRBV5-1 to TRBJ1-2; D gene ambiguous. CDR1 is SGHRS and CDR2 is YFSETQ in the germline V gene. V lost 0 bases, J lost 7 bases, and 10 bases lay in between. The CDR3 consists of 13 residues. The CDR3, as DNA: TGCGCCAGCAGCTTGGCCATGAACACTGGCTACACCTTC. It yields the protein CASSLAMNTGYTF.

This chain uses TRBV20-1 with TRBJ2-3, with 7 bases identical to TRBD2. The V and J ends lost 6 bases and 2 bases, in that order; junction bases with no gene match: 8. Germline CDR1 DFQATT, CDR2 SNEGSKA (reference sequence). The CDR3 consists of 14 residues. The CDR3: CSALAGGATDTQYF. Here the CDR3 DNA reads TGCAGTGCGTTAGCGGGTGGGGCCACAGATACGCAGTATTTT.

V and J are TRBV12-3 or TRBV12-4 and TRBJ1-1; D perhaps matches TRBD1 (6 bases). Trimming took 3 bases from V and 8 from J, leaving 13 bases between them. CDR3 length equals 13 residues. DNA for the CDR3: TGTGCCAGCAGTTTTTACGGACAGCTCGAAGCTTTCTTT. This sequence encodes CASSFYGQLEAFF.

This chain connects TRBV2 to TRBJ1-6, with TRBD1 identical over 8 bases. V shed 1 base, J shed 9 bases, and the junction held 8 bases outside the gene matches. The CDR3 is 16 residues long. The V gene's germline CDR1 is SNHLY and CDR2 FYNNEI. The CDR3 here is CASSEVDGTGGSPLHF. DNA for the CDR3: TGTGCCAGCAGTGAAGTTGACGGGACAGGTGGTTCACCCCTCCACTTT.

This clonotype has just a few counts. V and J are TRBV20-1 and TRBJ2-5; D may be TRBD1 (6 bases). The CDR3 spans 12 residues. V lost 6 bases, J lost 4 bases, and 12 bases lay in between. Germline-derived CDR1 and CDR2 are DFQATT and SNEGSKA (reference sequence). Here the CDR3 reads CSARGVRETQYF. CDR3 bases: TGCAGTGCCAGGGGAGTTCGAGAGACCCAGTACTTC.

The rearrangement joins TRBV5-1 to TRBJ1-1; D ambiguous. The V gene lost 3 bases and the J gene lost 11 bases, with 11 bases spanning the gap. CDR1 SGHRS and CDR2 YFSETQ come from the germline V gene. The CDR3 is 11 residues long. The CDR3 region is CASSSGRTAFF. CDR3 coding DNA: TGCGCCAGCAGCTCTGGGAGGACGGCTTTCTTT.

The rearrangement links TRBV9 to TRBJ2-3; D may match TRBD1 or TRBD2 (6 bases each). The V gene's germline CDR1 is SGDLS and CDR2 YYNGEE. With 0 bases removed from V and 1 base from J, the gap between germline ends came to 12 bases. The CDR3 spans 16 residues. CDR3 DNA sequence: TGTGCCAGCAGCGTAGGGGTAGGGGGGCGCACAGATACGCAGTATTTT. Encoded protein: CASSVGVGGRTDTQYF.

The chain is built from TRBV5-1 and TRBJ1-2, with 8 positions matching TRBD1. In germline, CDR1 is SGHRS, CDR2 YFSETQ. The CDR3 covers 14 residues. Trimming took 3 bases from V and 4 from J; bases not matched to a gene: 5. The CDR3 loop reads CASSSGGAGYGYTF. In nucleotides, the CDR3 is TGCGCCAGCAGCTCAGGGGGCGCTGGCTATGGCTACACCTTC.

This clonotype turned up a few times. The genes are TRBV5-1 and TRBJ1-1, with a weak D call TRBD1 (5 bases). The CDR3 loop spans 15 amino acids. The V end lost 0 bases, the J end lost 3 bases, and 12 bases lay between the germline ends. Germline V lookup: CDR1 SGHRS, CDR2 YFSETQ. In DNA, the CDR3 is TGCGCCAGCAGCTTGGTTTTAGGGGCGGACACTGAAGCTTTCTTT. Translation gives CASSLVLGADTEAFF.

The sample holds many counts of this clonotype. CDR3 sequence (DNA): TGTGCCAGCAGTGAAATCCTTACGCAGTATTTT. This sequence encodes CASSEILTQYF. This rearrangement joins TRBV6-1 to TRBJ2-3; no firm D call. The CDR3 has 11 amino acids. Trimming took off 2 bases at V and 8 bases at J, with 5 bases between the two ends. Germline CDR1 and CDR2: MNHNS and SASEGT.